The following is a T cell receptor beta chain sequence with its context. Its antigen is as yet unknown. V lost 1 base and J lost 10, with 21 bases in between. The CDR3 is made up of 16 amino acids. Germline CDR1 SGHRS, CDR2 YFSETQ. For the diagnoses, clinical symptoms, serum thyroxine and TRAb, thyroid ultrasound and orbital computed tomography were used. The data were taken from a study of T cells in Graves' hyperthyroidism and ophthalmopathy. For the study at large: Blood from the periphery was taken at initial diagnosis, before any treatment. Regarding the study as a whole: Before onset, ophthalmopathy was predicted by the model a median around 6 months earlier. Appearing also in blood were most of the thyroid clonotypes expanded above 0.001.

RNA transcripts gave rise to amplified TCR beta CDR3 regions. HTBI primers were used for first-round RT-PCR of the TCR CDR3. Via MiXCR, TCRdb re-called the multiplex PCR reads, giving one row per CDR3 protein. The data show about 180,000 distinct CDR3 sequences, approximately 15% seen once. The source is a woman aged 50 to 60 with Graves' hyperthyroidism. The chain uses TRBV5-1 and TRBJ2-1, with D perhaps TRBD1 or TRBD2 (5 bases each). What was sequenced was blood. The CDR3 nucleotides read TGCGCCAGCAGCTTGTCGACCGGGACCGAAACCGCCGAGCAGTTCTTC. Translating gives CASSLSTGTETAEQFF.